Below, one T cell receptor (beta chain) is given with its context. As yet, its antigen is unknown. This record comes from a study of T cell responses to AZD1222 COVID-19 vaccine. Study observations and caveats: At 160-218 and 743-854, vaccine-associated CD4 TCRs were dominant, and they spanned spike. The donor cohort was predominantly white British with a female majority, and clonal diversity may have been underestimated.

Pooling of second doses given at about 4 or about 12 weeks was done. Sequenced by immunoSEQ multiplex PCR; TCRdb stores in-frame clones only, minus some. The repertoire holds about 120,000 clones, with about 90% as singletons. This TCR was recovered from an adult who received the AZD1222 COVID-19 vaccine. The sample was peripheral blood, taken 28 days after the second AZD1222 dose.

The CDR3 DNA reads as TGTGCCAGCAGCTCCTTCCAAGCGAACACCGGGGAGCTGTTTTTT. Protein: CASSSFQANTGELFF. The chain joins TRBV7-9 to TRBJ2-2; D is unresolved. There are 15 residues in the CDR3. Trimming pared 4 bases from V and 0 bases from J, leaving 9 bases between. CDR1 is SEHNR and CDR2 is FQNEAQ in the germline V gene (reference sequence).